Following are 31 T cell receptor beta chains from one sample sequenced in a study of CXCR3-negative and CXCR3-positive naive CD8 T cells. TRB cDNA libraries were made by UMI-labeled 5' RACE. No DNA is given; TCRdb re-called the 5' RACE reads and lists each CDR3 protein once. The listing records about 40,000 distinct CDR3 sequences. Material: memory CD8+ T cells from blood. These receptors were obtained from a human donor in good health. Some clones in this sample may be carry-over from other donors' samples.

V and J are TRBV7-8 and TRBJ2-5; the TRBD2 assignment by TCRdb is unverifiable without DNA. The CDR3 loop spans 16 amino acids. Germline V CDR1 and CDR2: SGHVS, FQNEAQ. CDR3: CASSQGRGTFQETQYF.

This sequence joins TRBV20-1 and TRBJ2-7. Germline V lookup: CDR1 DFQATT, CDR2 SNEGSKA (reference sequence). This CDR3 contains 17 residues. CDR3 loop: CSASLSLSGVNSYEQYF.

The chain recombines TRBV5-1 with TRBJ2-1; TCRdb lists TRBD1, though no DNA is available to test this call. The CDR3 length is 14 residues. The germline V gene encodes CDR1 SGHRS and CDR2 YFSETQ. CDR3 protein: CASIAWDSNNEQFF.

This chain's CDR3 is CASSPWDRLTHEQYF. The chain couples TRBV28 to TRBJ2-7; TCRdb names TRBD1, which stays unverified in the absence of DNA. The germline CDR1 and CDR2 sequences are MDHEN and SYDVKM. CDR3 size: 15 residues.

CDR3 in amino acids: CASSRQGGAYEQYF. The chain recombines TRBV11-2 with TRBJ2-7; TCRdb gives TRBD1 as the D gene, but with no DNA this cannot be confirmed. This CDR3 spans 14 amino acids. Germline assignment: CDR1 SGHAT and CDR2 FQNNGV.

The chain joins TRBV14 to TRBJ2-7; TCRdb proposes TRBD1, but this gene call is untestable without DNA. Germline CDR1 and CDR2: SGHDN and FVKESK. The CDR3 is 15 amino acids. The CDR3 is CASSQVGTGSYEQYF.

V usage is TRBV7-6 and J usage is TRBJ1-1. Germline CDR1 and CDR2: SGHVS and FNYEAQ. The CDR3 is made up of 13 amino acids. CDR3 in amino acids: CASSYEVGTEAFF.

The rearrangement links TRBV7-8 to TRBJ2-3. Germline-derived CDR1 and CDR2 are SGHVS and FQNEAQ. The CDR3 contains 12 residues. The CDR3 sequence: CASSLEGDTQYF.

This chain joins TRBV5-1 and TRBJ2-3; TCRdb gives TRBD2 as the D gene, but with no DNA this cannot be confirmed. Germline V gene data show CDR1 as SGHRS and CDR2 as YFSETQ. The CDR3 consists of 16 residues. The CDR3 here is CASSSTSGGSTDTQYF.

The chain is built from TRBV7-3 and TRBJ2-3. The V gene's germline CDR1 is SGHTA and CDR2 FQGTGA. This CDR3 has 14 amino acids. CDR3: CASSLALSPDTQYF.

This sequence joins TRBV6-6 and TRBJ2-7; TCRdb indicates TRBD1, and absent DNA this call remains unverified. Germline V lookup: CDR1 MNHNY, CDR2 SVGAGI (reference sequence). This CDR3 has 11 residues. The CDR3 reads CASTQGSEQYF.

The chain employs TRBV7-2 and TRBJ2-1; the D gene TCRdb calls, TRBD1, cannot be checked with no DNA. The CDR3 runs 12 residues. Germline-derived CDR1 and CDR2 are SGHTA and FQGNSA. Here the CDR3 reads CASTGAYNEQFF.

This CDR3 is CASSLSQGAYEQYF. The rearrangement uses TRBV7-2 and TRBJ2-7; TCRdb's D call, TRBD1, is unchecked because there is no DNA. Germline V gene lookup returns CDR1 SGHTA and CDR2 FQGNSA. This CDR3 contains 14 residues.

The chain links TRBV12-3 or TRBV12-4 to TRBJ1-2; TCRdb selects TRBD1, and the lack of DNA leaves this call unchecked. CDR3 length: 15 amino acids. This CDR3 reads CASSLGRRGGYGYTF.

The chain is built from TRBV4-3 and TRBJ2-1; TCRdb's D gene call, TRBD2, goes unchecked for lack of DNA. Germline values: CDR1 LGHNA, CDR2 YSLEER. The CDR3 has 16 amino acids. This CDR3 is CASSQEAPGTVNEQFF.

CDR3 amino acids: CASSSGVSSYEQYF. The J gene is TRBJ2-7, the V gene TRBV12-3 or TRBV12-4. This CDR3 contains 14 residues.

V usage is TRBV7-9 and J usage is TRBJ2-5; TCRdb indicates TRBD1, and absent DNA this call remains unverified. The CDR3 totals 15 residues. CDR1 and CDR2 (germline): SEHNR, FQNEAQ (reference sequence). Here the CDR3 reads CAQPTLQGHQETQYF.

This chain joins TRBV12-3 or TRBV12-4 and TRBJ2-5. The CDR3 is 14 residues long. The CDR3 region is CASSLSASTETQYF.

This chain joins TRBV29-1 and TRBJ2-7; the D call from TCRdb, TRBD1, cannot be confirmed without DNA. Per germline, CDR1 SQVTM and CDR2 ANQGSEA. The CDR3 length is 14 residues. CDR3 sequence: CSVEPGTGNYEQYF.

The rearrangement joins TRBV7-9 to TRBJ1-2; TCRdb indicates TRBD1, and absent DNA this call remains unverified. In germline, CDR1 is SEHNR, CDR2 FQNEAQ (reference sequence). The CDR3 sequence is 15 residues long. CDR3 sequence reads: CASSSLGETNYGYTF.

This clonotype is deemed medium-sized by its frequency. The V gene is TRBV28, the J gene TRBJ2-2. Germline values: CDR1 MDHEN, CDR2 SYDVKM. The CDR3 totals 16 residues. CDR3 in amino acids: CASSLWADVDTGELFF.

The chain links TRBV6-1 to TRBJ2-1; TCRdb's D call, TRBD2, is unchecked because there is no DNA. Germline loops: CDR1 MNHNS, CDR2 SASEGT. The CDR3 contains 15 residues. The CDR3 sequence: CASSGPSGSYNEQFF.

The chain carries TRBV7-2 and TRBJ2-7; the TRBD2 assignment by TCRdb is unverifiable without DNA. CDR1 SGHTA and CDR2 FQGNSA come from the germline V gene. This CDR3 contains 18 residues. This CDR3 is CASSLATGTSAVSYEQYF.

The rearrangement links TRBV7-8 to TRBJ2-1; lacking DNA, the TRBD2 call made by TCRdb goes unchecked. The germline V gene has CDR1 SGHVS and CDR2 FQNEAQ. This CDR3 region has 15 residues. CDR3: CASSLVAGGYNEQFF.

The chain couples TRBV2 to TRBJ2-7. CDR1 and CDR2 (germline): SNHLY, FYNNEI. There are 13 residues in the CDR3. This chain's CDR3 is CASSLNLSYEQYF.

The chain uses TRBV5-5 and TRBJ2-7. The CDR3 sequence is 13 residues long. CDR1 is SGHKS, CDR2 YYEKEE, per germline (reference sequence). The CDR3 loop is CASSLAPNYEQYF.

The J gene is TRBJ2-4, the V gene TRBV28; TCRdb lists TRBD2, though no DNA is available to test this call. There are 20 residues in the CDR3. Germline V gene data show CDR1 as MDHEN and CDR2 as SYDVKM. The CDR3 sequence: CASSPASGTWADVGKNIQYF.

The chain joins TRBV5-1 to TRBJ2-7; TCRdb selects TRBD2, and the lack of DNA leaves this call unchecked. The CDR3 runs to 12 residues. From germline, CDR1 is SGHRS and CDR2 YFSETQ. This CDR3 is CASSLAGGEQYF.

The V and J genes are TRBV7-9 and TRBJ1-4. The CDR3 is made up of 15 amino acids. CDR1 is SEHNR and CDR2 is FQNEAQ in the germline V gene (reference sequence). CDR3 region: CASSLAVGFNEKLFF.

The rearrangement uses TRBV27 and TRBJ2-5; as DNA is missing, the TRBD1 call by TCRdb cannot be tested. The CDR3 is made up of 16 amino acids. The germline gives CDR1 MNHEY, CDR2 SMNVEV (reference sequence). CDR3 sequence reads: CASSIFEGAPGETQYF.

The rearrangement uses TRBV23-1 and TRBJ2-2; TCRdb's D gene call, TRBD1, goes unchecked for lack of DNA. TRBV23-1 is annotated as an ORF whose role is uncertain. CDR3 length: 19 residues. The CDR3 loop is CASSQPKDRLRTNTGELFF.